This TCR beta chain was sequenced in a study of blood T cell repertoires in COVID-19. Study summary: The samples span acute and convalescent COVID-19 from the United States, Italy and Spain.

The table came from immunoSEQ multiplex PCR; TCRdb's copy has only in-frame clones and leaves some out. The repertoire holds about 160,000 clones, with 88% as singletons. The cohort comprised adults aged 18 to 89 years residing in 20 to 25 US areas. The recovered donors of Cohort 3 showed two negative PCRs, clearance, or symptom resolution. Germline V lookup: CDR1 SGHNT, CDR2 YENEEA. V shed 3 bases, J shed 1 base, and the junction held 10 bases outside the gene matches. The length of the CDR3 is 17 residues. This TCR was recovered from a woman between 50 and 59 years old who had recovered from COVID-19. Source material: PBMCs or T cells enriched from blood (not recorded which). This chain connects TRBV11-3 to TRBJ2-5; 8 positions agree with TRBD2. CDR3 DNA: TGTGCCAGCAGCTTTTTCTCTCGTAGCGGGGCCCAAGAGACCCAGTACTTC. Translating gives CASSFFSRSGAQETQYF.